The present TCR beta chain was sequenced within a study of T-cell reconstitution after alpha-beta-depleted transplantation in children. As it was prepared, the TCRbeta library received unique molecular identifiers. TCRdb reprocessed the PCR reads with MiXCR, giving one entry per CDR3 protein. The table includes roughly 100,000 distinct CDR3 sequences, around 7% detected once. Study results and caveats: The study reportedly traced alpha-beta T cells about two months after transplant to several hundred expanded graft clones. T-cell numbers and diversity, one year after transplant, stemmed largely from T cells that were newly produced.

On this clonotype: No antigen is known for it.

The sample was PBMCs, taken before TCRalphabeta/CD19-depleted stem cell transplant. This clonotype was sampled from a boy aged 2-9 years with acute lymphoblastic leukemia, due to receive a stem cell transplant.

The CDR3 sequence is CASSPAGTSLTDTQYF. The CDR3, as DNA: TGTGCCAGCAGCCCTGCCGGGACTAGCCTAACGGATACGCAGTATTTT. The V and J genes are TRBV5-4 and TRBJ2-3, with 9 bases aligning to TRBD2. V gave up 4 bases and J gave up 6 bases; unmatched junction bases: 12. Germline V gene data show CDR1 as SGHNT and CDR2 as YYREEE (reference sequence). The CDR3 length is 16 residues.